The clone carrying this T cell receptor beta chain was recorded at least ten times. Its antigen is not known. This sample was taken from a study of T-cell memory formation after mild COVID-19. Per the germline V gene, CDR1 is MNHNY and CDR2 is SVGAGI (reference sequence). V shed 6 bases and J shed 10 bases, with 12 bases lying between them. The CDR3 has 11 residues. 5'RACE, which relied on constant-segment primers, yielded TCR alpha and TCR beta cDNA libraries carrying sample barcodes and UMIs. TCRdb used MiXCR to reprocess the 5' RACE reads, holding one entry per CDR3 protein. This table has 250,000 to 400,000 distinct CDR3 sequences, roughly an eighth appearing once. Study-wide points: CD4+ contracting clones were found mainly in CM and EM, and CD8+ ones in EMRA. A subset of responding clones appeared in pre-infection memory, suggesting cross-reactive memory joined.

Sequencing was carried out using PBMCs or a T cell subset sorted from them (not recorded which). This rearrangement joins TRBV6-6 to TRBJ1-1, with D hard to call. The receptor's source is a man in his late teens or twenties who had mild COVID-19 (a few samples of this study predate the infection). Cell type and time point are not known. The CDR3 region has the DNA TGTGCCAGCAGAAACCGCCTACTAGCTTTCTTT. Protein product: CASRNRLLAFF.